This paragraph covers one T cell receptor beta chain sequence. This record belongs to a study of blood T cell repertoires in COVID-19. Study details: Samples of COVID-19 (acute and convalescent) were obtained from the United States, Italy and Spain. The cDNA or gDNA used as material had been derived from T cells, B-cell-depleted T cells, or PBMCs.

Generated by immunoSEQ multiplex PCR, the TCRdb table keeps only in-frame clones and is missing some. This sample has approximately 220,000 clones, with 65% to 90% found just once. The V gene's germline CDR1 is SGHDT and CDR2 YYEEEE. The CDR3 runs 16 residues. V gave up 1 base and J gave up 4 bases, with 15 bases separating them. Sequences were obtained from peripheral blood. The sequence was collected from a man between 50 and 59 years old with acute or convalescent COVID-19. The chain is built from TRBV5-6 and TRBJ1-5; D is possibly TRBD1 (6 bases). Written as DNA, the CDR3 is TGTGCCAGCAGCTTGCATGGCAGGGGCCCGAATCAGCCCCAGCATTTT. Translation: CASSLHGRGPNQPQHF.